This T cell receptor beta chain emerged from a study of glioma-infiltrating T cells. V was shortened by 4 bases and J by 0 bases, with 11 bases between the two germline ends. Germline CDR1 SNHLY, CDR2 FYNNEI. The CDR3 is made up of 15 amino acids. This clonotype was seen a handful of times. Using RNA template, CDR3s of TCR alpha and beta were amplified with iRepertoire arm-PCR. Via MiXCR, TCRdb re-called the multiplex PCR reads, giving one row per CDR3 protein. The sample records about 140,000 distinct CDR3 sequences, 39% being singletons. J is TRBJ2-3 and V is TRBV2; D call uncertain. This receptor was obtained from a human donor with low-grade glioma or glioblastoma, undergoing nonglioma brain surgery, or in good health (not recorded which). The sample was glioma tissue, nonneoplastic brain tissue, or PBMCs (not recorded which). The chain's CDR3 is CASSAGRASTDTQYF. The CDR3 DNA follows: TGTGCCAGCAGTGCGGGCAGAGCTAGCACAGATACGCAGTATTTT.